This record looks at one TCR beta chain sequence and its context. This CDR3 has 14 amino acids. CDR1 MDHEN and CDR2 SYDVKM come from the germline V gene. Trimming took 2 bases from V and 2 from J, leaving 8 bases between them. Healthy HIV-negative adults without recent acute infections or vaccinations served as donors. Only Caucasian adults living in Nashville, Tennessee served as donors. Investigators divided CD4+ cells into CD45RA+ naive and CD45RA-negative memory subsets. The data belong to a study of shared clonotypes between healthy human individuals. The assay used deep level. TCRdb's table, derived via immunoSEQ multiplex PCR, lists solely in-frame clones and lacks some. The repertoire holds about 1.4 million clones, about 96% seen once, with roughly 1.1% in the top ten.

Input material: naive CD4+ T cells sorted from blood. Subset described: CD45RA+ positively selected. The chain carries TRBV28 and TRBJ2-3, with a possible D match to TRBD2 (5 bases). This TCR derives from a man in his thirties or forties in good health. CDR3 sequence: CASSLPGYTDTQYF. The CDR3 bases are TGTGCCAGCAGTTTACCGGGATACACAGATACGCAGTATTTT.